This is a list of T cell receptor beta chains from one sample in a study of T cell repertoires in ileal Crohn's disease. TCRdb's table, derived via immunoSEQ multiplex PCR, lists solely in-frame clones and lacks some. The sample consists of about 8,000 clones, approximately 85% of them appearing once. The material sequenced was ileal tissue. The receptors were gathered from an adult with Crohn's disease. The CDR3 runs from the conserved cysteine through the conserved F or W. A D gene is named only where the DNA matches it firmly. Size is stated for part of the rows, as once, few or many counts, or as a class when the clone is expanded.

size	length	J	D	V	DNA	CDR3
.	13	TRBJ2-1	.	TRBV29-1	TGCAGCGTTGAGCCGTCAGGTCAGAATGAGCAGTTCTTC	CSVEPSGQNEQFF
.	16	TRBJ2-2	TRBD1	TRBV18	TGTGCCAGCTCCCTTCGATCTGGGACAGAATCCGGGGAGCTGTTTTTT	CASSLRSGTESGELFF
.	14	TRBJ2-5	.	TRBV9	TGTGCCAGCAGCGTAGCTTCGGGGGAAGTGACCCAGTACTTC	CASSVASGEVTQYF
.	16	TRBJ2-1	TRBD1	TRBV5-1	TGCGCCAGCAGCTTCTTGAGGCAGGGGGCAGGGAATGAGCAGTTCTTC	CASSFLRQGAGNEQFF
.	17	TRBJ2-5	TRBD2	TRBV28	TGTGCCAGCAGTTTATGGACCAGCGGGACTTCCGAAGAGACCCAGTACTTC	CASSLWTSGTSEETQYF
once	16	TRBJ1-2	TRBD1	TRBV11-2	TGTGCCAGCAGCTTAGATCGAAGGACAGGGGACTATGGCTACACCTTC	CASSLDRRTGDYGYTF
.	13	TRBJ1-6	.	TRBV11-3	TGTGCCAGCAGCTCCAACAGAGATTCACCCCTCCACTTT	CASSSNRDSPLHF
.	14	TRBJ2-1	.	TRBV5-1	TGCGCCAGCAGCTTGGCCGGCCCCTACAATGAGCAGTTCTTC	CASSLAGPYNEQFF
.	14	TRBJ2-7	TRBD1	TRBV6-1	TGTGCCAGCAGACCGGGACAGGGTTGGGACGAGCAGTACTTC	CASRPGQGWDEQYF
.	13	TRBJ2-1	.	TRBV5-4	TGTGCCAGCAGCTTGTACGATCCCAATGAGCAGTTCTTC	CASSLYDPNEQFF
.	14	TRBJ2-3	TRBD2	TRBV6-1	TGTGCCAGCAGCTGGACTAGCGGCACAGATACGCAGTATTTT	CASSWTSGTDTQYF
.	13	TRBJ1-3	TRBD1	TRBV29-1	TGCAGCGTCGGACAGGGGGTTGGAAACACCATATATTTT	CSVGQGVGNTIYF
.	14	TRBJ1-1	.	TRBV30	TGTGCCTGGAGTGTAGGTCTCAGAAACACTGAAGCTTTCTTT	CAWSVGLRNTEAFF
.	17	TRBJ2-1	TRBD2	TRBV7-9	TGTGCCAGCAGCTTAGGGACTAGCGACCACTCCTACAATGAGCAGTTCTTC	CASSLGTSDHSYNEQFF
few	13	TRBJ1-5	.	TRBV7-6	TGTGCCAGCAGCTTAGTTAAGGGCCAGCCCCAGCATTTT	CASSLVKGQPQHF
.	13	TRBJ2-2	.	TRBV10-3	TGTGCCATCAGTGGACAGGCCACCGGGGAGCTGTTTTTT	CAISGQATGELFF
once	14	TRBJ2-3	.	TRBV28	TGTGCCAGCAGTCGAAGGGGAGGGGGCGGAGGGCAGTATTTT	CASSRRGGGGGQYF
.	13	TRBJ2-7	.	TRBV4-3	TGCGCCAGCAGCCTTCGCCAGGGCTACGAGCAGTACTTC	CASSLRQGYEQYF
.	14	TRBJ1-1	.	TRBV19	TGTGCCAGTAGGCACAGGGAGGTGAACACTGAAGCTTTCTTT	CASRHREVNTEAFF
.	20	TRBJ2-3	TRBD2	TRBV4-3	TGCGCCAGCAGCCAAGAATCGACTAGCGGGAGATACACTAGCACAGATACGCAGTATTTT	CASSQESTSGRYTSTDTQYF
.	12	TRBJ1-1	.	TRBV7-2	TGTGCCAGCAGCTTTTTCTCCATTGAGGCTTTCTTT	CASSFFSIEAFF
.	14	TRBJ2-1	TRBD2	TRBV27	TGTGCCAGCAGTCAAACTAGCGGGACCAATGAGCAGTTCTTC	CASSQTSGTNEQFF
.	13	TRBJ2-7	.	TRBV7-8	TGTGCCAGCAGCTTGTGGCCCTCCTACGAGCAGTACTTC	CASSLWPSYEQYF
.	12	TRBJ2-1	TRBD2	TRBV2	TGTGCCAGGGGCGGGAGCCTCAATGAGCAGTTCTTC	CARGGSLNEQFF
few	12	TRBJ1-2	.	TRBV19	TGTGCCAGTAGTCCAGGGGCCTATGGCTACACCTTC	CASSPGAYGYTF
.	13	TRBJ1-1	.	TRBV10-3	TGTGCCATCACCTCAATTTTGAACGCTGAAGCTTTCTTT	CAITSILNAEAFF
.	14	TRBJ2-3	TRBD2	TRBV6-4	TGTGCCAGCAGTGCGGGACTAGCGGGAGATACGCAGTATTTT	CASSAGLAGDTQYF
.	11	TRBJ1-2	TRBD1	TRBV20-1	TGCAGCGCTGACAGGGGAGGTGGCTACACCTTC	CSADRGGGYTF
.	14	TRBJ1-2	.	TRBV19	TGTGCCAGTAGTGTATCCGGGTCTACATATGGCTACACCTTC	CASSVSGSTYGYTF
.	14	TRBJ1-2	TRBD1	TRBV2	TGTGCCAGCAGGGAAGGGACAGGGGCCGGAGGCTACACCTTC	CASREGTGAGGYTF
once	15	TRBJ2-7	TRBD1	TRBV13	TGTGCCAGCAGCTCACGCCGACAGGGCCCGTTTTTGCAGTACTTC	CASSSRRQGPFLQYF
.	17	TRBJ1-1	TRBD1	TRBV25-1	TGTGCCAGCAGTGACTCTTTTGTAGGGGGCGCCGGCACTGAAGCTTTCTTT	CASSDSFVGGAGTEAFF
.	15	TRBJ1-4	.	TRBV7-6	TGTGCCAGCAGCTTAGGGGAACGGGCTAATGAAAAACTGTTTTTT	CASSLGERANEKLFF
.	11	TRBJ1-1	.	TRBV28	TGTGCCAGCCGCGGGAAGCCTGAAGCTTTCTTT	CASRGKPEAFF
.	12	TRBJ1-2	.	TRBV10-3	TGTGCCATCAGTGAGTTCCGACCTGGCTACACCTTC	CAISEFRPGYTF
.	13	TRBJ2-7	.	TRBV9	TGTGCCAGCAGCGTAGGGGAGGAATACGAGCAGTACTTC	CASSVGEEYEQYF
.	11	TRBJ2-7	TRBD1	TRBV14	TGTGCCAGTCCACAGGGGTGCGAGCAGTACTTC	CASPQGCEQYF
.	16	TRBJ2-7	TRBD1	TRBV10-3	TGTGCCATCAGTGGATTACAGGGGGCGCCCCCCTACGAGCAGTACTTC	CAISGLQGAPPYEQYF
.	12	TRBJ2-5	.	TRBV5-1	TGCGCCAGCAGCGGGGGGACCCTGACCCAGTACTTC	CASSGGTLTQYF
.	17	TRBJ2-1	TRBD1	TRBV14	TGTGCCAGCAGCCGAGGCCTCGGGACAGTCCTCTCCAATGAGCAGTTCTTC	CASSRGLGTVLSNEQFF
large	14	TRBJ2-7	.	TRBV7-9	TGTGCCAGCAGCTTCGTACAACAGGGATACGAGCAGTACTTC	CASSFVQQGYEQYF
.	14	TRBJ1-1	.	TRBV6-6	TGTGCCAGCAGCCCCCCATGGTCGGACTCTGAAGCTTTCTTT	CASSPPWSDSEAFF
.	14	TRBJ1-2	.	TRBV5-4	TGTGCCAGCAGCTTAGTAGGACAGCCCTATGGCTACACCTTC	CASSLVGQPYGYTF
.	14	TRBJ1-1	TRBD1	TRBV2	TGTGCCAGCAAGGGGACAGGGGGCAACACTGAAGCTTTCTTT	CASKGTGGNTEAFF
once	17	TRBJ2-1	TRBD2	TRBV4-3	TGCGCCAGCAGCCAAGATTCCGGGAGGAGCTCCTACAATGAGCAGTTCTTC	CASSQDSGRSSYNEQFF
.	15	TRBJ2-7	.	TRBV7-6	TGTGCCAGCAGCTTAGCTGCCGCCAAGTTCTACGAGCAGTACTTC	CASSLAAAKFYEQYF
.	16	TRBJ2-7	.	TRBV15	TGTGCCACCAGCAGAGATGGGGGAGACACTTCCTACGAGCAGTACTTC	CATSRDGGDTSYEQYF
.	12	TRBJ1-5	.	TRBV6-1	TGTGCCAGCAGGACGAGCAATCAGCCCCAGCATTTT	CASRTSNQPQHF
.	15	TRBJ2-7	TRBD2	TRBV19	TGTGCCAGTAGTCCGGTTCTAGCGGGGATTTACGAGCAGTACTTC	CASSPVLAGIYEQYF
.	14	TRBJ2-7	TRBD1	TRBV19	TGTGCCAGTAGCCTGACAGGGGCGGGGTACGAGCAGTACTTC	CASSLTGAGYEQYF
.	15	TRBJ1-1	.	TRBV5-1	TGCGCCAGCAGCTTAACTGTGTCGGGGGCCACTGAAGCTTTCTTT	CASSLTVSGATEAFF
few	15	TRBJ2-7	TRBD2	TRBV4-2	TGTGCCAGCAGCCAAGAAGGTAGCGGGGGGGTTGAGCAGTACTTC	CASSQEGSGGVEQYF
.	17	TRBJ2-5	TRBD2	TRBV29-1	TGCAGCGTTGTAGGCGGGGGGGCTGGTGTTGGTCAAGAGACCCAGTACTTC	CSVVGGGAGVGQETQYF
.	14	TRBJ2-7	.	TRBV21-1	TGTGCCAGCTACCCCACTAGCGGCTCCTACGAGCAGTACTTC	CASYPTSGSYEQYF
once	18	TRBJ1-6	.	TRBV4-2	TGTGCCAGCAGCCAAGATTTACCTATAGGGGGTTTCAGTTCACCCCTCCACTTT	CASSQDLPIGGFSSPLHF